The present TCR beta chain was sequenced within a study of cytomegalovirus exposure and HLA in healthy donors. V lost 2 bases and J 3 bases, leaving 6 bases between the germline ends. This CDR3 contains 12 residues. Germline V CDR1 and CDR2: SGHRS, YFSETQ. Remarks on this clone: What it recognizes is unknown.

Study outcomes and limitations: Despite most TCR sequences being rare, some public TCRs occurred in many donors. Further analysis was carried out later, and it showed several of the most significant clusters appearing linked to common viral pathogens. In a later analysis, at a false discovery rate of 0.05, about 17,000 TCR beta sequences matched HLA alleles.

The PCR employed 60 Vbeta primers together with 13 Jbeta primers. Profiled with immunoSEQ multiplex PCR; TCRdb holds only in-frame clones, not every one. The sample lists 100,000 or so clones, 75% to 85% occurring once. The sample was PBMCs. The TCR was taken from a man under 40 in good health and CMV-seronegative. The V gene is TRBV5-1, the J gene TRBJ2-7, with D perhaps matching TRBD2 (5 bases). CDR3 loop: CASSFGSYEQYF. Written as DNA, the CDR3 is TGCGCCAGCAGCTTTGGGAGCTACGAGCAGTACTTC.